This paragraph covers one TCR beta chain sequence. The data were obtained in a study of OX40 agonist ivuxolimab in advanced cancers. The CDR3 contains 14 residues. CDR1 is SNHLY and CDR2 is FYNNEI in the germline V gene. V was pared by 10 bases and J by 6 bases, with 9 bases of the junction left unmatched. Assay used: immunoSEQ multiplex PCR; TCRdb lists only in-frame clones, some missing. In the table there are some 40,000 clones, 91% of which are singletons. The chain joins TRBV2 to TRBJ2-1, with 10 bases identical to TRBD2. The TCR was taken from an adult with an advanced solid tumor such as melanoma, head and neck, liver or kidney cancer. Sequences were derived from CD4+ or CD8+ T cells sorted from blood, sampled in a trial of the OX40 agonist ivuxolimab. The CDR3: CAILGLAGVNEQFF. The CDR3 nucleotides read TGTGCCATACTGGGGCTAGCGGGAGTCAATGAGCAGTTCTTC.